This T cell receptor (beta chain) was captured in a study of T cells in Graves' hyperthyroidism and ophthalmopathy. Study-wide results and limits: Most clonotypes expanded in the thyroid (above 0.001) were also present in blood.

The CDR3 regions of TCR beta were amplified from RNA transcripts. An initial round of RT-PCR targeting the TCR CDR3 relied on the HTBI primer set. TCRdb reprocessed the multiplex PCR reads with MiXCR, giving one entry per CDR3 protein. The sample records 540,000 or so distinct CDR3 sequences, approximately 14% being singletons. V lost 0 bases, J lost 4 bases, and 7 bases stayed unmatched. The CDR3 runs to 17 residues. Germline values: CDR1 SGHNT, CDR2 YYREEE (reference sequence). This clonotype was picked up many times. Its cognate antigen is unknown. Sequences were obtained from blood. The sequence derives from a woman aged 30 to 39 with Graves' hyperthyroidism. V usage is TRBV5-4 and J usage is TRBJ2-3; 11 bases match TRBD2. This chain's CDR3 is CASSLVRLAGGPDTQYF. The CDR3 region has the DNA TGTGCCAGCAGCTTGGTACGGCTAGCGGGAGGACCAGATACGCAGTATTTT.